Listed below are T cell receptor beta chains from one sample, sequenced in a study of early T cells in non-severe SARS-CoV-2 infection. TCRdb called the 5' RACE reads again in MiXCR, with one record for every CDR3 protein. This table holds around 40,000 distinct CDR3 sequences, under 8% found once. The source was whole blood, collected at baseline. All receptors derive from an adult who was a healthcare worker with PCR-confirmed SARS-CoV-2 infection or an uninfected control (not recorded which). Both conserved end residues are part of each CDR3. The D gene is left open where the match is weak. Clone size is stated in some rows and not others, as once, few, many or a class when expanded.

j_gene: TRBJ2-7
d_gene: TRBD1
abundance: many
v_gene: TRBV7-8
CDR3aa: CASSPPGGEQYF
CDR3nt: TGTGCCAGCAGCCCCCCAGGGGGCGAGCAGTACTTC

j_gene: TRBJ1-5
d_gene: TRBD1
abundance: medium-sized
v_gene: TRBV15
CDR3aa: CATSIKIGQGDQPQHF
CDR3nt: TGTGCCACCAGCATCAAAATCGGGCAGGGGGATCAGCCCCAGCATTTT

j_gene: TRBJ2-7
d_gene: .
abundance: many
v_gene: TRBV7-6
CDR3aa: CASSLEKDGGVWYF
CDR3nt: TGTGCCAGCAGCTTAGAGAAGGACGGAGGGGTTTGGTACTTC

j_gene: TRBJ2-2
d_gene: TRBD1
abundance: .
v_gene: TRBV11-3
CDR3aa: CASSSPGGAGTGELFF
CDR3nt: TGTGCCAGCAGCTCTCCAGGGGGCGCGGGCACCGGGGAGCTGTTTTTT

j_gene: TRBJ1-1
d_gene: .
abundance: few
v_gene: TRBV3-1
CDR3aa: CASSPGQRNTEAFF
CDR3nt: TGTGCCAGCAGCCCCGGACAGAGGAACACTGAAGCTTTCTTT

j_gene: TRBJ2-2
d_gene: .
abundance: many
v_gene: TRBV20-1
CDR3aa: CSARVGAANTGELFF
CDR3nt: TGCAGTGCTAGAGTGGGGGCCGCGAACACCGGGGAGCTGTTTTTT

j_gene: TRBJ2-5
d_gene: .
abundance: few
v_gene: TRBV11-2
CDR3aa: CASSLQHRVGETQYF
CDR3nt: TGTGCCAGCAGCCTCCAACACAGGGTCGGGGAGACCCAGTACTTC

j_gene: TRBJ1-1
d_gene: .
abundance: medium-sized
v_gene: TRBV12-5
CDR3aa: CASGLSVNTEAFF
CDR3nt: TGTGCTAGTGGGCTCTCGGTGAACACTGAAGCTTTCTTT

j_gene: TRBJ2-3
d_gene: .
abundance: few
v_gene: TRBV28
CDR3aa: CASTLGGALGDTQYF
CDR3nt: TGTGCCAGCACCCTAGGAGGGGCGCTAGGAGATACGCAGTATTTT

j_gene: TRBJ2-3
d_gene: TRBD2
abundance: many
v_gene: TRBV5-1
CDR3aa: CASSLGLAGGTDTQYF
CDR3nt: TGCGCCAGCAGCTTGGGGCTAGCGGGGGGCACAGATACGCAGTATTTT

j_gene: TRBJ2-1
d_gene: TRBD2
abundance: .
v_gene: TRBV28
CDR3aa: CASSPGLAGGPGNEQFF
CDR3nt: TGTGCCAGCAGCCCCGGACTAGCGGGAGGGCCAGGGAATGAGCAGTTCTTC

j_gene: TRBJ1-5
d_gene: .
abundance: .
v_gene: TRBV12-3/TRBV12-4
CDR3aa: CASSLKANSQPQHF
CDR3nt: TGTGCCAGCAGTTTAAAGGCTAATAGTCAGCCCCAGCATTTT

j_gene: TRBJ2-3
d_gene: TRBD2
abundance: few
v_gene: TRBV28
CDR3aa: CASSLSLVDQAGGRTQYYF
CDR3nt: TGTGCCAGCAGTCTATCCCTCGTTGACCAAGCGGGAGGCCGTACGCAGTATTATTTT

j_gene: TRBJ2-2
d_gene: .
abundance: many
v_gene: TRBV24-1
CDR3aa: CATSGPGIDGELFF
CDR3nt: TGTGCCACCAGTGGGCCAGGGATTGACGGGGAGCTGTTTTTT

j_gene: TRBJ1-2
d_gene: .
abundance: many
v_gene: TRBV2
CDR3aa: CASSGWGALIEGYTF
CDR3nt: TGTGCCAGCAGTGGATGGGGGGCGCTCATTGAAGGCTACACCTTC

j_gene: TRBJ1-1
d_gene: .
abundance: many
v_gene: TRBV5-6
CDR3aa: CASSIQGWGGTEAFF
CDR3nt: TGTGCCAGCAGCATACAGGGCTGGGGAGGCACTGAAGCTTTCTTT

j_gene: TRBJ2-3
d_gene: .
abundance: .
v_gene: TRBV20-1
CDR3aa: CSAPRDLSTDTQYF
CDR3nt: TGCAGTGCTCCCCGGGACTTAAGCACAGATACGCAGTATTTT

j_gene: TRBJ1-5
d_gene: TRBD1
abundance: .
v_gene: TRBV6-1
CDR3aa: CASSGDRGRNQPQHF
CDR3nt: TGTGCCAGCAGTGGAGACAGGGGACGCAATCAGCCCCAGCATTTT

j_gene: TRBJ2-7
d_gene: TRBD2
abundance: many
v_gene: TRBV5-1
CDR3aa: CASSDLAEPIYEQYF
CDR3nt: TGCGCCAGCAGCGACCTAGCGGAACCTATCTACGAGCAGTACTTC

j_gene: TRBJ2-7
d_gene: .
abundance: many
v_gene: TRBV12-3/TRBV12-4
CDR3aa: CASSLRVPLEQYF
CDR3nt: TGTGCCAGCAGCCTCCGGGTCCCCTTAGAGCAGTACTTC

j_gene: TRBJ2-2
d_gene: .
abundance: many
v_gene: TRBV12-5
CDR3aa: CASGLVRLGSTGELFF
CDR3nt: TGTGCTAGTGGTTTGGTACGTCTTGGGTCTACCGGGGAGCTGTTTTTT

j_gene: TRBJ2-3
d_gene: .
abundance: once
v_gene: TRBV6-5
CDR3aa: CATNSYGAGDTQYF
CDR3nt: TGTGCCACCAATTCATACGGTGCAGGTGATACGCAGTATTTT

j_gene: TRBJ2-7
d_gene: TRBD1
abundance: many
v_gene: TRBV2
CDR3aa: CASSTGGFLHEQYF
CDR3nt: TGTGCCAGCAGTACAGGGGGCTTCCTGCACGAGCAGTACTTC

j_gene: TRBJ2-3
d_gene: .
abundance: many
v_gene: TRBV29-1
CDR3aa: CSVEPPDTQYF
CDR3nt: TGCAGCGTTGAGCCCCCAGATACGCAGTATTTT

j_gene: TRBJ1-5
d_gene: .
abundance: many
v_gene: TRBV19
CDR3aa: CASSGDIKDRGNQPQHF
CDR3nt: TGTGCCAGTAGTGGAGACATTAAGGATAGGGGCAATCAGCCCCAGCATTTT

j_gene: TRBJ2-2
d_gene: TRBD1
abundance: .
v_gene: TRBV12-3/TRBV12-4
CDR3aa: CASSDNPGQGSNTGELFF
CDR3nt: TGTGCCAGCAGTGATAACCCGGGACAGGGGTCGAACACCGGGGAGCTGTTTTTT

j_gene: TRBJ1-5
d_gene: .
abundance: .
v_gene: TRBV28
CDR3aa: CASTPPGGANQPQHF
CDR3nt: TGTGCCAGCACCCCTCCGGGGGGGGCCAATCAGCCCCAGCATTTT

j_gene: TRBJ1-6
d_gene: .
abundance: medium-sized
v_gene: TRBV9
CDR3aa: CASSVKWDSPLHF
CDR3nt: TGTGCCAGCAGCGTAAAGTGGGATTCACCCCTCCACTTT

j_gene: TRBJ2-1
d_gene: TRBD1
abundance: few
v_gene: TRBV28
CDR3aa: CASTFPGTVSYNEQFF
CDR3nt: TGTGCCAGCACCTTCCCGGGGACAGTCTCCTACAATGAGCAGTTCTTC

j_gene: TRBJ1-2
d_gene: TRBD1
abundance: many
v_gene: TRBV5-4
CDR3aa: CASSFSRGDYGYTF
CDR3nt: TGTGCCAGCAGCTTCTCCAGGGGGGACTATGGCTACACCTTC

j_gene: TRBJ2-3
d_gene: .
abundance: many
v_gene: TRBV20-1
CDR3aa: CSAEGGSDTQYF
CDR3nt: TGCAGTGCTGAGGGGGGATCAGATACGCAGTATTTT

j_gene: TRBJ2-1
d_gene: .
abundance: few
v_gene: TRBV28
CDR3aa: CASSLRGLPNEQFF
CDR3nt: TGTGCCAGCAGTTTAAGGGGCTTACCCAATGAGCAGTTCTTC

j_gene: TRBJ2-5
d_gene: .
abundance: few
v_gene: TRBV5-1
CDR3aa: CASSSPGVETQYF
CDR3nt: TGCGCCAGCAGCTCCCCAGGGGTTGAGACCCAGTACTTC

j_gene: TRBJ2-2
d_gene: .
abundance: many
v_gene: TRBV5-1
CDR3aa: CASSLEGVTRTGELFF
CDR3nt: TGCGCCAGCAGCTTGGAGGGAGTGACGAGAACCGGGGAGCTGTTTTTT

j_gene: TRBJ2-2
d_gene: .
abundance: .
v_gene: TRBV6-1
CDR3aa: CASRTQRTANTGELFF
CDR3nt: TGTGCCAGCAGAACCCAAAGGACGGCGAACACCGGGGAGCTGTTTTTT

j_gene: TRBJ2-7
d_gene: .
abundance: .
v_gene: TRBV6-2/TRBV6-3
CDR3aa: CASSTGTGPYF
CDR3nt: TGTGCCAGCAGTACGGGGACGGGGCCGTACTTC

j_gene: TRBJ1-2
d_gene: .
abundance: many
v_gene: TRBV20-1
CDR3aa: CSATRGDGYTF
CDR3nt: TGCAGTGCGACGCGGGGAGATGGCTACACCTTC

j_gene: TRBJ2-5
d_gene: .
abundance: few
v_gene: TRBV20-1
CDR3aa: CSAPRTEKTQYF
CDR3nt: TGCAGTGCGCCTAGAACGGAAAAGACCCAGTACTTC

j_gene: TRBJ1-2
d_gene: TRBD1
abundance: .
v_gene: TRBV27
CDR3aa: CASSSAGTGKVYGYTF
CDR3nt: TGTGCCAGCAGTTCAGCCGGGACAGGGAAAGTCTATGGCTACACCTTC

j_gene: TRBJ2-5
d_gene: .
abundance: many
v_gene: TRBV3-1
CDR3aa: CASSVTTGETQYF
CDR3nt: TGTGCCAGCAGCGTTACAACCGGCGAGACCCAGTACTTC

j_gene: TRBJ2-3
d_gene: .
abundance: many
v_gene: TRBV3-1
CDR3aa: CASSQDPGARAADTQYF
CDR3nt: TGTGCCAGCAGCCAAGATCCAGGAGCCCGAGCAGCAGATACGCAGTATTTT

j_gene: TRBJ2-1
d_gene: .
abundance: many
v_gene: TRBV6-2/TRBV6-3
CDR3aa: CASSYWDEQFF
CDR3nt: TGTGCCAGCAGTTATTGGGATGAGCAGTTCTTC

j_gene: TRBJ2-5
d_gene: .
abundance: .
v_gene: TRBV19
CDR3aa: CASKVTGSSETQYF
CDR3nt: TGTGCCAGTAAGGTGACAGGATCTTCGGAGACCCAGTACTTC

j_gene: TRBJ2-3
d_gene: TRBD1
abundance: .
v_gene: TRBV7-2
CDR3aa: CASSVVVDRVTDTQYF
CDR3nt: TGTGCCAGCAGCGTAGTAGTCGACAGGGTAACAGATACGCAGTATTTT

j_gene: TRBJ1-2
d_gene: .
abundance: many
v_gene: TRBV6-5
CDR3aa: CASSSPFEGYTF
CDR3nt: TGTGCCAGCAGTTCCCCCTTCGAAGGCTACACCTTC

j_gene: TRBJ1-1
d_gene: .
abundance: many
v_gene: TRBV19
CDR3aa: CASSQGNTEAFF
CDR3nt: TGTGCCAGTAGCCAAGGGAACACTGAAGCTTTCTTT

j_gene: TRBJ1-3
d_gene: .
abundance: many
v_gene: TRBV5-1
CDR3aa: CASSPQVAGNTIYF
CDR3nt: TGCGCCAGCAGCCCGCAGGTAGCTGGAAACACCATATATTTT